Below, 19 T cell receptor beta chains from the same sample are listed, as sequenced in a study of shared clonotypes between healthy human individuals. Sequencing used immunoSEQ multiplex PCR; TCRdb keeps in-frame clones, though not all of them. The table shows about 1.1 million clones, with approximately 80% occurring only once. Sequencing input: memory CD4+ T cells from PBMCs. Subset here: CD45RA-negative fraction. All receptors derive from a man younger than 35 in good health. Some clones in this sample may be carry-over from other donors' samples.

Points on this clone: This sequence is one base from a far larger clone and is likely a read error. This sequence joins TRBV11-2 and TRBJ2-2; D unresolved. The V gene's germline CDR1 is SGHAT and CDR2 FQNNGV. Trimming took off 5 bases at V and 0 bases at J, with 4 bases between the two ends. The CDR3 extends over 13 amino acids. The CDR3 reads CASSPSNTGELFF. The CDR3, as DNA: TGTGCCAGCAGCCCCTCGAACACCGGGGAGCTGTTTTTT. The complete variable domain, with remaining parts taken from reference TRBV11-2 and TRBJ2-2, reads EAGVAQSPRYKIIEKRQSVAFWCNPISGHATLYWYQQILGQGPKLLIQFQNNGVVDDSQLPKDRFSAERLKGVDSTLKIQPAKLEDSAVYLCASSPSNTGELFFGEGSRLTVL.

The CDR3: CASSQRGFEGYEQYF. CDR3 in DNA: TGTGCCAGCAGCCAACGGGGGTTCGAGGGCTACGAGCAGTACTTC. V is TRBV5-6 and J is TRBJ2-7; tentatively, D is TRBD2 (6 bases). This CDR3 region has 15 residues. V was trimmed by 4 bases and J by 3 bases, leaving 17 bases between them. Germline V lookup: CDR1 SGHDT, CDR2 YYEEEE.

This clone was recorded at least ten times. The chain has TRBV7-9 and TRBJ1-2; D not certain. Trimming took off 3 bases at V and 6 bases at J, with 17 bases between the two ends. The CDR3 spans 15 residues. Germline values: CDR1 SEHNR, CDR2 FQNEAQ (reference sequence). CDR3 sequence reads: CASSFGVGRRNGYTF. As DNA, the CDR3 is TGTGCCAGCAGCTTTGGGGTAGGGAGGCGTAATGGCTACACCTTC. Using reference TRBV7-9 and TRBJ1-2 for the parts outside the CDR3, the full variable domain is DTGVSQNPRHKITKRGQNVTFRCDPISEHNRLYWYRQTLGQGPEFLTYFQNEAQLEKSRLLSDRFSAERPKGSFSTLEIQRTEQGDSAMYLCASSFGVGRRNGYTFGSGTRLTVV.

The chain employs TRBV10-3 and TRBJ2-1, with 13 positions matching TRBD2. The germline CDR1 and CDR2 sequences are ENHRY and SYGVKD. J was trimmed by 6 bases and V by 5 bases; bases with no gene match: 4. The length of the CDR3 is 15 residues. CDR3 DNA: TGTGCCATCAGTACGACTAGCGGGAGGCCCAATGAGCAGTTCTTC. Amino acid sequence: CAISTTSGRPNEQFF.

This clone showed up just once. This chain connects TRBV14 to TRBJ2-7; D is perhaps TRBD2 (5 bases). V shed 0 bases and J shed 3 bases, with 12 bases lying between them. Germline values: CDR1 SGHDN, CDR2 FVKESK. The CDR3 spans 15 residues. DNA for the CDR3: TGTGCCAGCAGCCAAGATCCTCAGGACTTCTACGAGCAGTACTTC. Its translation is CASSQDPQDFYEQYF. The full variable domain, with the rest looked up from reference TRBV14 and TRBJ2-7, is EAGVTQFPSHSVIEKGQTVTLRCDPISGHDNLYWYRRVMGKEIKFLLHFVKESKQDESGMPNNRFLAERTGGTYSTLKVQPAELEDSGVYFCASSQDPQDFYEQYFGPGTRLTVT.

The chain recombines TRBV7-6 with TRBJ2-1; 10 bases align to TRBD2. V was pared by 4 bases and J by 5 bases, with 20 bases of the junction left unmatched. Looked up from germline, CDR1 is SGHVS and CDR2 is FNYEAQ. This CDR3 is 20 amino acids long. CDR3 amino acids: CASSSRAGGSPPPPDNEQFF. The DNA of the CDR3 is TGTGCCAGCAGCTCCCGAGCGGGAGGGTCGCCACCACCCCCTGACAATGAGCAGTTCTTC. Filled out from reference TRBV7-6 and TRBJ2-1, the complete variable domain reads GAGVSQSPRYKVTKRGQDVALRCDPISGHVSLYWYRQALGQGPEFLTYFNYEAQQDKSGLPNDRFSAERPEGSISTLTIQRTEQRDSAMYRCASSSRAGGSPPPPDNEQFFGPGTRLTVL.

The rearrangement uses TRBV28 and TRBJ2-3; 9 bases match TRBD1. CDR1 MDHEN and CDR2 SYDVKM come from the germline V gene. This CDR3 is 14 amino acids long. J gave up 2 bases and V 10 bases, and 7 bases lay outside the gene matches. The CDR3 spells CATTTGGYTDTQYF. The CDR3 bases are TGTGCCACCACCACAGGGGGCTACACAGATACGCAGTATTTT.

CDR3 DNA sequence: TGTGCCAGCAGTTCCTCGGGGAGGGCCCGGGACGAGCAGTACTTC. The encoded protein is CASSSSGRARDEQYF. The V call is TRBV28, the J call TRBJ2-7; 7 bases align to TRBD2. Germline-derived CDR1 and CDR2 are MDHEN and SYDVKM. V shed 4 bases and J 5 bases; nucleotides not matched to a gene: 11. This CDR3 is built from 15 residues.

The J gene is TRBJ2-3, the V gene TRBV6-1, with 8 bases identical to TRBD1. CDR1 and CDR2 (germline): MNHNS, SASEGT. V was clipped by 8 bases and J by 1 base; unmatched bases: 8. The CDR3 spans 15 residues. The CDR3 sequence: CASLNGQGGTDTQYF. The CDR3 DNA reads TGTGCCAGCTTGAACGGACAGGGAGGCACAGATACGCAGTATTTT.

The chain is built from TRBV30 and TRBJ1-5; D perhaps matches TRBD1 (6 bases). Germline assignment: CDR1 GTSNPN and CDR2 SVGIG (reference sequence). This CDR3 has 13 residues. Trimming pared 8 bases from V and 3 bases from J, leaving 14 bases between. DNA of the CDR3: TGTGCCGGTTCAGGGGAGTTCAATCAGCCCCAGCATTTT. It specifies CAGSGEFNQPQHF. Filled out from reference TRBV30 and TRBJ1-5, the complete variable domain reads SQTIHQWPATLVQPVGSPLSLECTVEGTSNPNLYWYRQAAGRGLQLLFYSVGIGQISSEVPQNLSASRPQDRQFILSSKKLLLSDSGFYLCAGSGEFNQPQHFGDGTRLSIL.

The chain joins TRBV28 to TRBJ1-2, with 8 bases identical to TRBD1. This CDR3 has 14 residues. Germline loops: CDR1 MDHEN, CDR2 SYDVKM. V lost 6 bases and J lost 4; bases outside the gene matches: 7. Here the CDR3 reads CASSLTGATYGYTF. The CDR3 region has the DNA TGTGCCAGCAGCCTGACAGGGGCCACCTATGGCTACACCTTC.

This clone is a singleton in its sample. This rearrangement joins TRBV28 to TRBJ2-7; 14 nucleotides match TRBD2. The ends lost 6 bases at V and 7 bases at J; junction bases unmatched: 8. Per the germline V gene, CDR1 is MDHEN and CDR2 is SYDVKM. The CDR3 extends over 15 amino acids. DNA of the CDR3: TGTGCCAGCAGGCCGGGACTAGCGGGAGTCGGAGAGCAGTACTTC. Encoded protein: CASRPGLAGVGEQYF.

CDR3 in DNA: TGTGCCAGCAGTGGAGGGTTTAGCAATCAGCCCCAGCATTTT. Encoded protein: CASSGGFSNQPQHF. The chain employs TRBV2 and TRBJ1-5, with no clear D. Trimming stripped 4 bases from V and 0 bases from J, with 7 bases between. Looked up from germline, CDR1 is SNHLY and CDR2 is FYNNEI. This CDR3 spans 14 amino acids. Using reference TRBV2 and TRBJ1-5 for the parts outside the CDR3, the full variable domain is EPEVTQTPSHQVTQMGQEVILRCVPISNHLYFYWYRQILGQKVEFLVSFYNNEISEKSEIFDDQFSVERPDGSNFTLKIRSTKLEDSAMYFCASSGGFSNQPQHFGDGTRLSIL.

This rearrangement joins TRBV7-8 to TRBJ1-1; D gene ambiguous. In germline, CDR1 is SGHVS, CDR2 FQNEAQ. CDR3 length: 14 residues. Trimming shortened V by 3 bases and J by 2 bases, and 10 bases separated the two germline ends. CDR3 DNA sequence: TGTGCCAGCAGCTTTAAATGGTCTAACACTGAAGCTTTCTTT. As protein: CASSFKWSNTEAFF.

The chain carries TRBV28 and TRBJ1-2; a weak D match, TRBD1 (6 bases). The length of the CDR3 is 15 residues. V was pared by 5 bases and J by 8 bases, with 21 bases between. Germline V lookup: CDR1 MDHEN, CDR2 SYDVKM. The CDR3 loop reads CASSLPGTKVPGYTF. DNA for the CDR3: TGTGCCAGCAGTCTCCCCGGGACAAAAGTCCCCGGCTACACCTTC.

For this clone: This sample includes further DNA sequences coding for the same CDR3. The chain carries TRBV2 and TRBJ2-7; D may be TRBD2 (5 bases). Germline CDR1 reads SNHLY; CDR2 reads FYNNEI. With 6 bases removed from V and 4 bases from J, the gap between germline ends came to 10 bases. This CDR3 is built from 12 residues. The CDR3 DNA is TGTGCCAGCAGGGACTCTTCATACGAGCAGTACTTC. Its translation: CASRDSSYEQYF.

This chain joins TRBV2 and TRBJ1-2, with D uncertain. Between the trimmed V and J ends, which lost 3 bases and 3 bases, there was a span of 8 bases. This CDR3 has 13 amino acids. Germline V gives CDR1 SNHLY, CDR2 FYNNEI. The chain's CDR3 is CASSDQSHYGYTF. For the CDR3, the DNA is TGTGCCAGCAGTGATCAGTCCCACTATGGCTACACCTTC.

The chain carries TRBV4-2 and TRBJ1-1, with D uncertain. Germline V gene lookup returns CDR1 LGHNA and CDR2 YNFKEQ. Trimming left V 1 base short and J 0 bases short, with 6 bases between. There are 14 residues in the CDR3. CDR3 in DNA: TGTGCCAGCAGCCAAGCCCAGGTGAACACTGAAGCTTTCTTT. This encodes CASSQAQVNTEAFF.

The gene calls are TRBV5-5 and TRBJ1-2; 8 bases align to TRBD1. The CDR3 is 15 amino acids. Germline values: CDR1 SGHKS, CDR2 YYEKEE (reference sequence). J was trimmed by 8 bases and V by 0 bases; bases with no gene match: 9. The CDR3 DNA sequence: TGTGCCAGCAGCTTGGTTGGGGACAGGCTGGGCGGCTACACCTTC. This translates into CASSLVGDRLGGYTF.